This T cell receptor (beta chain) was retrieved from a study of regulatory T cells in long-lasting Graves disease. This CDR3 is 13 amino acids long. Germline CDR1 is SEHNR and CDR2 is FQNEAQ (reference sequence). The V gene end was trimmed by 6 bases and the J gene end by 6 bases; junction bases not matched to a gene: 6. Specified time point: newly diagnosed GD, antithyroid drugs for less than 3 months. PBMC RNA was the source of the TCR library. With iRepertoire HTBI primers and Arm-PCR of CDR3 regions, TCR beta libraries were built. TCRdb redid the calling of the multiplex PCR reads with MiXCR, one entry per CDR3 protein. This sample has just over 600,000 distinct CDR3 sequences, with roughly 15% found just once. The same specimen was also included in a second study, on T cells in Graves' hyperthyroidism and ophthalmopathy.

The source of this sequence is a woman aged 25 to 45 with Graves disease. The chain recombines TRBV7-9 with TRBJ2-3; 7 bases are shared with TRBD2. This material consisted of peripheral blood mononuclear cells (PBMCs), taken at new diagnosis, from a patient treated with antithyroid drugs. CDR3 protein: CASRTGGVDTQYF. CDR3 DNA: TGTGCCAGCAGAACGGGAGGTGTGGATACGCAGTATTTT.